These 3 T cell receptor beta chains came from one sample sequenced in a study of shared clonotypes between healthy human individuals. Profiling relied on immunoSEQ multiplex PCR, and the TCRdb table lists in-frame clones only, not all of them. The profile shows a few million clones, 90% to 95% of them singletons. Sequencing used naive CD4+ T cells from PBMCs. Regarding subset: CD45RA+ positively selected. The receptors here all came from a man in his late teens or twenties in good health. Some clones in this sample may be carry-over from other donors' samples.

The chain couples TRBV9 to TRBJ2-6; D perhaps matches TRBD1 (6 bases). The CDR3 extends over 15 amino acids. Germline assignment: CDR1 SGDLS and CDR2 YYNGEE. V shed 4 bases and J shed 4 bases, with 12 bases lying between them. The CDR3 DNA follows: TGTGCCAGCAGCACCTCAGGGGCCGGGGCCAACGTCCTGACTTTC. Protein: CASSTSGAGANVLTF.

The chain employs TRBV7-9 and TRBJ1-1; possible D gene TRBD1, 5 bases. V was pared by 5 bases and J by 6 bases, with 13 bases between. Germline CDR1 reads SEHNR; CDR2 reads FQNEAQ (reference sequence). This CDR3 has 13 amino acids. CDR3 sequence: CASSAWDVAEAFF. For the CDR3, the DNA is TGTGCCAGCAGCGCCTGGGACGTCGCTGAAGCTTTCTTT.

The genes are TRBV5-6 and TRBJ1-1; TRBD1 aligns across 8 bases. Germline values: CDR1 SGHDT, CDR2 YYEEEE. The V gene end was trimmed by 0 bases and the J gene end by 3 bases; junction bases not matched to a gene: 4. The CDR3 spans 15 residues. In nucleotides, the CDR3 is TGTGCCAGCAGCTTGGGGTTGGACAGGGACACTGAAGCTTTCTTT. It specifies CASSLGLDRDTEAFF.